The source of this T cell receptor beta chain is a study of control samples from healthy donors and cancer patients. Here immunoSEQ multiplex PCR was the method, and the copy in TCRdb shows in-frame clones only, minus some. The table records 130,000 to 150,000 clones, around 86% of them present only once. CDR1 and CDR2 (germline): SGHDN, FVKESK. The CDR3 has 12 amino acids. V lost 4 bases to trimming and J lost 0 bases, with 3 bases between them. V usage is TRBV14 and J usage is TRBJ1-2; D is uncertain. This sequence was found in a man younger than 45 in good health. Sequenced: blood. The CDR3 DNA reads TGTGCCAGCAGCCTCGCTAACTATGGCTACACCTTC. This gives the protein CASSLANYGYTF.